Listed below are T cell receptor beta chains from one sample, sequenced in a study of shared clonotypes between healthy human individuals. Data came from immunoSEQ multiplex PCR; TCRdb stores just in-frame clones and leaves some out. The sample has 800,000 to 950,000 clones, roughly 96% seen once. The material sequenced was naive CD8+ T cells sorted from blood. The receptor source for this set is a man between 25 and 39 years old in good health. The CDR3 runs from the conserved cysteine through the conserved F or W. Each record gives: clone size, D gene, J gene, V gene, CDR3 length, CDR3 protein, CDR3 DNA. A D gene is named only where the DNA matches it firmly. Only part of the rows carry a size: once, few, many, or a class if the clone is expanded.

size: .; D: .; J: TRBJ2-4; V: TRBV4-2; length: 17; CDR3: CASSQVGGMPGENIQYF; DNA: TGTGCCAGCAGCCAAGTTGGCGGCATGCCCGGCGAAAACATTCAGTACTTC
size: .; D: .; J: TRBJ2-7; V: TRBV13; length: 14; CDR3: CASSLGAGADEQYF; DNA: TGTGCCAGCAGCTTAGGCGCAGGGGCGGACGAGCAGTACTTC
size: .; D: TRBD1; J: TRBJ1-4; V: TRBV27; length: 15; CDR3: CASKGGQGAREKLFF; DNA: TGTGCCAGCAAGGGAGGACAGGGGGCAAGGGAAAAACTGTTTTTT
size: .; D: .; J: TRBJ2-7; V: TRBV4-1; length: 15; CDR3: CASSQEEGGSDEQYF; DNA: TGCGCCAGCAGCCAAGAGGAGGGGGGAAGCGACGAGCAGTACTTC
size: .; D: .; J: TRBJ1-2; V: TRBV25-1; length: 12; CDR3: CASSDGGPGYTF; DNA: TGTGCCAGCAGTGACGGAGGTCCTGGCTACACCTTC
size: .; D: TRBD2; J: TRBJ2-3; V: TRBV11-2; length: 15; CDR3: CASSPRGGRTDTQYF; DNA: TGTGCCAGCAGCCCCCGGGGCGGGAGAACAGATACGCAGTATTTT
size: .; D: TRBD2; J: TRBJ2-1; V: TRBV11-2; length: 15; CDR3: CASSLILAGGGEQFF; DNA: TGTGCCAGCAGCTTAATACTAGCGGGAGGCGGTGAGCAGTTCTTC
size: .; D: .; J: TRBJ2-5; V: TRBV6-5; length: 14; CDR3: CASSYTGSSETQYF; DNA: TGTGCCAGCAGTTACACGGGTAGTAGCGAGACCCAGTACTTC
size: .; D: TRBD1; J: TRBJ1-2; V: TRBV27; length: 16; CDR3: CASSTGQGIIDYGYTF; DNA: TGTGCCAGCAGTACGGGACAGGGGATTATTGACTATGGCTACACCTTC
size: .; D: TRBD2; J: TRBJ2-3; V: TRBV4-1; length: 16; CDR3: CASSPGGLANTDTQYF; DNA: TGCGCCAGCAGCCCGGGGGGACTAGCGAACACAGATACGCAGTATTTT
size: .; D: .; J: TRBJ1-5; V: TRBV16; length: 14; CDR3: CASSQPNRGSLQHF; DNA: TGTGCCAGCAGCCAACCGAACCGGGGGTCGCTCCAGCATTTT
size: .; D: .; J: TRBJ2-4; V: TRBV6-1; length: 14; CDR3: CASKPPQGWGIQYF; DNA: TGTGCCAGCAAGCCTCCGCAGGGGTGGGGGATTCAGTACTTC
size: once; D: .; J: TRBJ2-3; V: TRBV11-2; length: 17; CDR3: CASSLGTMIPSTDTQYF; DNA: TGTGCCAGCAGCTTAGGGACAATGATTCCTAGCACAGATACGCAGTATTTT
size: .; D: .; J: TRBJ1-4; V: TRBV9; length: 15; CDR3: CASSQEGDIGEKLFF; DNA: TGTGCCAGCTCCCAGGAAGGGGACATAGGCGAAAAACTGTTTTTT
size: .; D: TRBD1; J: TRBJ2-7; V: TRBV7-9; length: 14; CDR3: CASSLAQGSHEQYF; DNA: TGTGCCAGCAGCTTAGCACAGGGGAGCCACGAGCAGTACTTC
size: .; D: .; J: TRBJ2-1; V: TRBV18; length: 14; CDR3: CASSLNPTSLEQFF; DNA: TGTGCCAGCTCACTAAACCCCACTAGTCTTGAGCAGTTCTTC
size: once; D: TRBD1; J: TRBJ1-3; V: TRBV7-9; length: 17; CDR3: CASITGADLLSGNTIYF; DNA: TGTGCCAGCATCACAGGGGCAGACCTCCTCTCTGGAAACACCATATATTTT
size: .; D: .; J: TRBJ1-4; V: TRBV15; length: 15; CDR3: CATSMRGGLNEKLFF; DNA: TGTGCCACCAGCATGCGGGGGGGGCTTAATGAAAAACTGTTTTTT
size: .; D: .; J: TRBJ1-1; V: TRBV2; length: 11; CDR3: CASSGVNEAFF; DNA: TGTGCCAGCAGTGGGGTTAACGAAGCTTTCTTT
size: .; D: .; J: TRBJ2-5; V: TRBV9; length: 13; CDR3: CASSVSRQETQYF; DNA: TGTGCCAGCAGCGTTTCGAGACAAGAGACCCAGTACTTC
size: .; D: .; J: TRBJ2-7; V: TRBV28; length: 16; CDR3: CASSFPEQGGKYEQYF; DNA: TGTGCCAGCAGTTTTCCAGAGCAGGGGGGCAAATACGAGCAGTACTTC
size: .; D: .; J: TRBJ1-5; V: TRBV18; length: 16; CDR3: CASSPEFSYSNQPQHF; DNA: TGTGCCAGCTCACCAGAGTTCTCGTATAGCAATCAGCCCCAGCATTTT
size: .; D: TRBD2; J: TRBJ2-7; V: TRBV10-1; length: 16; CDR3: CASSELKTSGNYEQYF; DNA: TGCGCCAGCAGTGAGTTAAAGACTAGCGGGAACTACGAGCAGTACTTC